This T cell receptor beta chain was captured in a study of beta chain features in type 1 diabetes. Findings and limits, study-wide: High-TCR-expressing cells could be over-represented by cDNA sequencing. In type 1 diabetes patients, VDJ junctions had fewer insertions; deletions at these junctions were more frequent. Naive, central memory and Treg TCRB repertoires appeared more alike in patients than in healthy donors.

Every participating donor gave one draw, a heparinised blood sample averaging about 110 mL. CDR3 size: 17 residues. V was pared by 1 base and J by 5 bases, with 12 bases of the junction left unmatched. Germline values: CDR1 SGHDT, CDR2 YYEEEE. About this clone itself: The antigen remains undetermined.

TCRB transcripts that were expressed got sequenced, as all of the isolated RNA had been reverse transcribed. Using immunoSEQ multiplex PCR, the repertoire was profiled, and TCRdb retains in-frame clones only, with some absent. This sample has about 200,000 clones, with roughly a tenth found just once. V is TRBV5-6 and J is TRBJ2-5; TRBD1 matches 9 bases. The origin of this receptor is a young man in good health. Sequenced input: central memory CD4+ T cells from blood. The CDR3 sequence: CASSLIRDRVSAETQYF. CDR3 in DNA: TGTGCCAGCAGCTTGATAAGGGACAGGGTATCGGCGGAGACCCAGTACTTC.